This entry describes one T cell receptor beta chain. TCRdb's copy holds only in-frame clones and misses some; the assay was immunoSEQ multiplex PCR. Counted here are 380,000 or so clones, over 75% occurring once; the ten biggest clones make up roughly 0.97%. This sample is part of a study of blood T cell repertoires in COVID-19. The germline V gene has CDR1 MNHEY and CDR2 SVGAGI. This CDR3 contains 13 residues. The V end lost 10 bases, the J end lost 5 bases, and 12 bases lay between the germline ends. The source of this sequence is a woman aged 30 to 39 with acute COVID-19. The sample consisted of PBMCs or T cells enriched from blood (not recorded which). The genes are TRBV6-5 and TRBJ1-6; maybe TRBD1 (6 bases). The CDR3 is CATRTENNSPLHF. The CDR3 coding sequence is TGTGCCACTCGGACAGAGAATAATTCACCCCTCCACTTT.